These T cell receptor beta chains were read from a single sample in a study of T cell responses to AZD1222 COVID-19 vaccine. Using immunoSEQ multiplex PCR, the repertoire was profiled, and TCRdb retains in-frame clones only, with some absent. The profile shows about 130,000 clones, 92% of them singletons. The sequencing used peripheral blood, collected on day 0 of AZD1222 vaccination. These receptor sequences come from an adult in good health. Both conserved end residues are part of each CDR3. The D gene is left open where the match is weak. Where a row states a size, it is once, few, many or the class of an expanded clone; other rows omit it.

clone size: -; J gene: TRBJ1-1; CDR3 length: 14; V gene: TRBV6-5; D gene: -; CDR3 DNA: TGTGCCAGCAGTCCTTGGACACAGAACACTGAAGCTTTCTTT; CDR3 protein: CASSPWTQNTEAFF
clone size: -; J gene: TRBJ2-7; CDR3 length: 13; V gene: TRBV7-9; D gene: -; CDR3 DNA: TGTGCCAGCAGCTTAGCGGCCTCCTACGAGCAGTACTTC; CDR3 protein: CASSLAASYEQYF
clone size: -; J gene: TRBJ2-7; CDR3 length: 11; V gene: TRBV20-1; D gene: -; CDR3 DNA: TGCAGTACAGCGAGCTCCTACGAGCAGTACTTC; CDR3 protein: CSTASSYEQYF
clone size: once; J gene: TRBJ1-2; CDR3 length: 12; V gene: TRBV28; D gene: -; CDR3 DNA: TGTGCCAGCACCTCTACGCGGGACCCCCCCACCTTC; CDR3 protein: CASTSTRDPPTF
clone size: once; J gene: TRBJ2-3; CDR3 length: 14; V gene: TRBV30; D gene: -; CDR3 DNA: TGTGCCTGGGGCAGGGGGGGGGACACAGATACGCAGTATTTT; CDR3 protein: CAWGRGGDTDTQYF
clone size: -; J gene: TRBJ2-3; CDR3 length: 13; V gene: TRBV18; D gene: -; CDR3 DNA: TGTGCCAGCTCTCCTTATGTTGCAGATACGCAGTATTTT; CDR3 protein: CASSPYVADTQYF
clone size: -; J gene: TRBJ2-7; CDR3 length: 14; V gene: TRBV7-2; D gene: -; CDR3 DNA: TGTGCCAGCAGCTTAGCCCTTGGGGGCTACGAGCAGTACTTC; CDR3 protein: CASSLALGGYEQYF
clone size: -; J gene: TRBJ1-2; CDR3 length: 14; V gene: TRBV2; D gene: -; CDR3 DNA: TGTGCCAGCAGTGTGGATGCCAGGGAGAGGGGCTACACCTTC; CDR3 protein: CASSVDARERGYTF
clone size: -; J gene: TRBJ2-1; CDR3 length: 15; V gene: TRBV11-3; D gene: -; CDR3 DNA: TGTGCCAGCAGCCGGTGGGGGGGGCTGAAGAATGAGCAGTTCTTC; CDR3 protein: CASSRWGGLKNEQFF
clone size: -; J gene: TRBJ2-5; CDR3 length: 13; V gene: TRBV18; D gene: -; CDR3 DNA: TGTGCCAGCTCACCACAGAGGCCGGAGACCCAGTACTTC; CDR3 protein: CASSPQRPETQYF
clone size: -; J gene: TRBJ2-7; CDR3 length: 15; V gene: TRBV6-2/TRBV6-3; D gene: TRBD2; CDR3 DNA: TGTGCCAGCAGTTACGCCGGACTAGATCCCTACGAGCAGTACTTC; CDR3 protein: CASSYAGLDPYEQYF
clone size: once; J gene: TRBJ1-5; CDR3 length: 16; V gene: TRBV3-1/TRBV3-2; D gene: TRBD1; CDR3 DNA: TGTGCCAGCAGCCGACGGGACAGGGGAAGCAATCAGCCCCAGCATTTT; CDR3 protein: CASSRRDRGSNQPQHF
clone size: -; J gene: TRBJ1-2; CDR3 length: 13; V gene: TRBV9; D gene: -; CDR3 DNA: TGTGCCAGCAGGGGGTCCCCGTTGTGGGGCTACACCTTC; CDR3 protein: CASRGSPLWGYTF
clone size: -; J gene: TRBJ2-1; CDR3 length: 14; V gene: TRBV30; D gene: TRBD1; CDR3 DNA: TGTGCCTGGGTCCGCGCAGGGGGAAACAATGAGCAGTTCTTC; CDR3 protein: CAWVRAGGNNEQFF
clone size: -; J gene: TRBJ1-4; CDR3 length: 13; V gene: TRBV28; D gene: -; CDR3 DNA: TGTGCCAGCAGTGCTCCCGAATGGGAAAAACTGTTTTTT; CDR3 protein: CASSAPEWEKLFF
clone size: -; J gene: TRBJ2-7; CDR3 length: 14; V gene: TRBV7-2; D gene: -; CDR3 DNA: TGTGCCAGCAGCCCGCAAGGGGAGTCAGGGGAGCAGTACTTC; CDR3 protein: CASSPQGESGEQYF
clone size: once; J gene: TRBJ2-7; CDR3 length: 14; V gene: TRBV5-1; D gene: TRBD1; CDR3 DNA: TGCGCCAGCGGCCCCGGGACAGGGTGGTACGAGCAGTACTTC; CDR3 protein: CASGPGTGWYEQYF
clone size: -; J gene: TRBJ1-1; CDR3 length: 14; V gene: TRBV7-2; D gene: -; CDR3 DNA: TGTGCCAGCAGCTTAGGTGGCACCTCGTCGGAGTCTTTCTTT; CDR3 protein: CASSLGGTSSESFF
clone size: -; J gene: TRBJ2-1; CDR3 length: 16; V gene: TRBV11-2; D gene: -; CDR3 DNA: TGTGCCAGCAGCTTAGTAGGGGGCGCGGGGTTCTATGAGCAGTTCTTC; CDR3 protein: CASSLVGGAGFYEQFF
clone size: -; J gene: TRBJ2-7; CDR3 length: 14; V gene: TRBV27; D gene: -; CDR3 DNA: TGTGCCAGCAGTTTTACGCACAGGGTTTACGAGCAGTACTTC; CDR3 protein: CASSFTHRVYEQYF
clone size: -; J gene: TRBJ1-2; CDR3 length: 13; V gene: TRBV19; D gene: -; CDR3 DNA: TGTGCCAGTAAAGTCTTACAGTCCTATGGCTACACCTTC; CDR3 protein: CASKVLQSYGYTF
clone size: -; J gene: TRBJ2-5; CDR3 length: 16; V gene: TRBV28; D gene: TRBD2; CDR3 DNA: TGTGCCAGCAGTTCGGGGACTAGCGGGTTCTCCGAGACCCAGTACTTC; CDR3 protein: CASSSGTSGFSETQYF
clone size: once; J gene: TRBJ2-7; CDR3 length: 15; V gene: TRBV5-1; D gene: -; CDR3 DNA: TGCGCCAGCAGCTTGGGGACAGTCGTTACCTACGAGCAGTACTTC; CDR3 protein: CASSLGTVVTYEQYF
clone size: once; J gene: TRBJ2-5; CDR3 length: 14; V gene: TRBV5-1; D gene: -; CDR3 DNA: TGCGCCAGCAGCTCTCTAACTAGGGGGGAGACCCAGTACTTC; CDR3 protein: CASSSLTRGETQYF
clone size: -; J gene: TRBJ1-2; CDR3 length: 15; V gene: TRBV7-3; D gene: -; CDR3 DNA: TGTGCCAGCAGCTTAAGGTTTGTGGCCGACTATGGCTACACCTTC; CDR3 protein: CASSLRFVADYGYTF
clone size: -; J gene: TRBJ2-7; CDR3 length: 13; V gene: TRBV25-1; D gene: -; CDR3 DNA: TGTGCCAGCAGTGAAGGGAAGGCCTACGAGCAGTACTTC; CDR3 protein: CASSEGKAYEQYF
clone size: -; J gene: TRBJ2-7; CDR3 length: 15; V gene: TRBV7-9; D gene: TRBD1; CDR3 DNA: TGTGCCAGCAGCTTGTGGGACAGGGGCAGGTACGAGCAGTACTTC; CDR3 protein: CASSLWDRGRYEQYF
clone size: -; J gene: TRBJ1-4; CDR3 length: 14; V gene: TRBV23-1; D gene: -; CDR3 DNA: TGCGCCAGCAGTCAATCAGGGGGAAGAGAAAAACTGTTTTTT; CDR3 protein: CASSQSGGREKLFF
clone size: -; J gene: TRBJ2-3; CDR3 length: 17; V gene: TRBV7-9; D gene: TRBD2; CDR3 DNA: TGTGCCAGCAGCCGACTAGCGGGGGGGCGGGGCACAGATACGCAGTATTTT; CDR3 protein: CASSRLAGGRGTDTQYF
clone size: -; J gene: TRBJ2-2; CDR3 length: 14; V gene: TRBV24-1; D gene: -; CDR3 DNA: TGTGCCACCAGTGCTCAAAAGAACACCGGGGAGCTGTTTTTT; CDR3 protein: CATSAQKNTGELFF
clone size: -; J gene: TRBJ2-7; CDR3 length: 15; V gene: TRBV29-1; D gene: TRBD1; CDR3 DNA: TGCAGCGTTGAAGGCGGGGGACAGGGGTTTTACGAGCAGTACTTC; CDR3 protein: CSVEGGGQGFYEQYF
clone size: once; J gene: TRBJ2-7; CDR3 length: 14; V gene: TRBV11-3; D gene: -; CDR3 DNA: TGTGCCAGCAGCTTAGATGGCACCGACTACGAGCAGTACTTC; CDR3 protein: CASSLDGTDYEQYF
clone size: -; J gene: TRBJ2-1; CDR3 length: 15; V gene: TRBV9; D gene: -; CDR3 DNA: TGTGCCAGCAGCGTCAATAGCGGAGACTACAATGAGCAGTTCTTC; CDR3 protein: CASSVNSGDYNEQFF
clone size: -; J gene: TRBJ1-2; CDR3 length: 15; V gene: TRBV6-5; D gene: TRBD1; CDR3 DNA: TGTGCCAGCAGCCTCGGGACAGGAGCTAACTATGGCTACACCTTC; CDR3 protein: CASSLGTGANYGYTF
clone size: -; J gene: TRBJ1-4; CDR3 length: 17; V gene: TRBV3-1/TRBV3-2; D gene: -; CDR3 DNA: TGTGCCAGCAGCTCAAGGCGACGGGGTGGACCTAATGAAAAACTGTTTTTT; CDR3 protein: CASSSRRRGGPNEKLFF
clone size: few; J gene: TRBJ2-3; CDR3 length: 15; V gene: TRBV5-5; D gene: -; CDR3 DNA: TGTGCCAGCAGTCTGGTTGGGGGGGCCGTAGATACGCAGTATTTT; CDR3 protein: CASSLVGGAVDTQYF
clone size: -; J gene: TRBJ2-1; CDR3 length: 12; V gene: TRBV4-2; D gene: -; CDR3 DNA: TGTGCCAGCAGCCAACCAGAGAATGAGCAGTTCTTC; CDR3 protein: CASSQPENEQFF
clone size: -; J gene: TRBJ2-3; CDR3 length: 16; V gene: TRBV4-2; D gene: TRBD2; CDR3 DNA: TGTGCCAGCAGCCCCCTAGCGGGGACCCGCACAGATACGCAGTATTTT; CDR3 protein: CASSPLAGTRTDTQYF
clone size: -; J gene: TRBJ1-5; CDR3 length: 15; V gene: TRBV19; D gene: -; CDR3 DNA: TGTGCCAGTAGTTGGCAGGACTTGGACAATCAGCCCCAGCATTTT; CDR3 protein: CASSWQDLDNQPQHF